The 6 T cell receptor beta chains reported below all come from one sample, sequenced in a study of T-cell reconstitution after alpha-beta-depleted transplantation in children. Preparation of the TCRbeta library used unique molecular identifiers. TCRdb itself ran the PCR reads through MiXCR, one entry per CDR3 protein. The data contain about 610,000 distinct CDR3 sequences, around 27% of them singletons. This sample comprised PBMCs, obtained before TCRalphabeta/CD19-depleted stem cell transplant. These receptors all come from a boy younger than two with Wiskott-Aldrich syndrome, due to receive a stem cell transplant.

In this sample, this clonotype turned up a few times. The CDR3 here is CASSLGTLSYNEQFF. As DNA, the CDR3 is TGCGCCAGCAGCTTGGGGACTCTATCCTACAATGAGCAGTTCTTC. The chain couples TRBV5-1 to TRBJ2-1; D might be TRBD2 (5 bases). The CDR3 has 15 residues. Germline V gene lookup returns CDR1 SGHRS and CDR2 YFSETQ. V lost 0 bases and J lost 1, with 8 bases in between.

CDR3 protein: CASSSEPPGHSMSGYTF. The CDR3 DNA reads as TGCGCCAGCAGCTCGGAACCTCCGGGACACAGTATGAGTGGCTACACCTTC. V and J are TRBV5-1 and TRBJ1-2; the D gene is possibly TRBD1 (6 bases). The germline gives CDR1 SGHRS, CDR2 YFSETQ. The ends were cut back, 3 bases at V and 7 bases at J, with 25 bases in the middle. The CDR3 is 17 amino acids. Full variable domain (rest looked up from reference TRBV5-1 and TRBJ1-2): KAGVTQTPRYLIKTRGQQVTLSCSPISGHRSVSWYQQTPGQGLQFLFEYFSETQRNKGNFPGRFSGRQFSNSRSEMNVSTLELGDSALYLCASSSEPPGHSMSGYTFGSGTRLTVV.

This chain uses TRBV20-1 with TRBJ1-1; tentatively, D is TRBD1 (6 bases). The CDR3 totals 14 residues. Germline V gene sequence: CDR1 DFQATT, CDR2 SNEGSKA (reference sequence). V lost 3 bases, J lost 2 bases, and 13 bases lay in between. This chain's CDR3 is CSARQGSINTEAFF. The CDR3 nucleotides are TGCAGTGCTAGGCAGGGGAGCATCAACACTGAAGCTTTCTTT.

The chain couples TRBV5-1 to TRBJ2-1; D unresolved. The CDR3 is 15 residues long. V lost 4 bases to trimming and J lost 5 bases, with 16 bases between them. CDR1 and CDR2 (germline): SGHRS, YFSETQ. The CDR3 region has the DNA TGCGCCAGCAGCCCAGCGAGGTTGGTAGACAATGAGCAGTTCTTC. Its translation: CASSPARLVDNEQFF.

V usage is TRBV19 and J usage is TRBJ1-1; D is undetermined. This CDR3 is 15 amino acids long. The germline gives CDR1 LNHDA, CDR2 SQIVND (reference sequence). V was shortened by 5 bases and J by 4 bases, with 17 bases between the two germline ends. As DNA, the CDR3 is TGTGCCAGTAGTTCCCGGTACAAGGGCGGCACTGAAGCTTTCTTT. This encodes CASSSRYKGGTEAFF. The full variable domain, rest sourced from reference TRBV19 and TRBJ1-1, is DGGITQSPKYLFRKEGQNVTLSCEQNLNHDAMYWYRQDPGQGLRLIYYSQIVNDFQKGDIAEGYSVSREKKESFPLTVTSAQKNPTAFYLCASSSRYKGGTEAFFGQGTRLTVV.

The rearrangement joins TRBV7-2 to TRBJ2-7; no clear D. Per the germline V gene, CDR1 is SGHTA and CDR2 is FQGNSA. The V gene lost 4 bases and the J gene lost 6 bases, with 10 bases spanning the gap. The CDR3 consists of 12 residues. This CDR3 reads CASSSTDREQYF. The CDR3 coding sequence is TGTGCCAGCAGCTCTACCGACCGCGAGCAGTACTTC.